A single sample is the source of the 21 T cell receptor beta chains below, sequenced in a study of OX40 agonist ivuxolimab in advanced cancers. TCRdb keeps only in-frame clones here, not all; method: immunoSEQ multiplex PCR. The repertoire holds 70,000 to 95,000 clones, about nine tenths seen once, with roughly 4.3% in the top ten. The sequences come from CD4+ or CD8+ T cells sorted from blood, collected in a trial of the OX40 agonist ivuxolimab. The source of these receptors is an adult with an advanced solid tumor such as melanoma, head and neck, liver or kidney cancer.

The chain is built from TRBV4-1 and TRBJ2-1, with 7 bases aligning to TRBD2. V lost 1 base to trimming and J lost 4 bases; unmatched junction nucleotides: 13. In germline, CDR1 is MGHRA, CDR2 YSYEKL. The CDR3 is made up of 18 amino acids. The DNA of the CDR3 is TGCGCCAGCAGCCAAGGACTAGCACAGAAGGGACCTTACAATGAGCAGTTCTTC. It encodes CASSQGLAQKGPYNEQFF.

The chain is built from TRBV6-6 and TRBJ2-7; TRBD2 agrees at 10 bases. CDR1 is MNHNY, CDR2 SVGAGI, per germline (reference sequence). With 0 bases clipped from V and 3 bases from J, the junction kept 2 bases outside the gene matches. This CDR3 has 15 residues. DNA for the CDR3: TGTGCCAGCAGTTACTCCCCTAGCGGGGGCTACGAGCAGTACTTC. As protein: CASSYSPSGGYEQYF.

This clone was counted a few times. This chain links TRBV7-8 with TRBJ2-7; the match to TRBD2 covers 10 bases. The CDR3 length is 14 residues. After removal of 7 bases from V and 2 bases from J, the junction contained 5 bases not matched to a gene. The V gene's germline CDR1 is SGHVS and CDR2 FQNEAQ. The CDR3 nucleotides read TGTGCCAGCACCAGACTAGCGGGTACCTACGAGCAGTACTTC. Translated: CASTRLAGTYEQYF.

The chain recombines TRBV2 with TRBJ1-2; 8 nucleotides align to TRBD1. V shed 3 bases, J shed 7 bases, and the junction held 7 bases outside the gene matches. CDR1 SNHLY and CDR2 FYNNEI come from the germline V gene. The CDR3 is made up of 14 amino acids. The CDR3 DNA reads TGTGCCAGCAGTGAGGGTCAGGGGGCGGTTGGCTACACCTTC. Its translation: CASSEGQGAVGYTF.

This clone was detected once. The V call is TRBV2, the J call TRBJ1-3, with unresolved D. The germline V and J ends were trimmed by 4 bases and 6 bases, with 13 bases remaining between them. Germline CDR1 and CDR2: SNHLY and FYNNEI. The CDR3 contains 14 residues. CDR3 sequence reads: CASSGRERKNTIYF. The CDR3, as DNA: TGTGCCAGCAGTGGGCGTGAGCGAAAAAACACCATATATTTT.

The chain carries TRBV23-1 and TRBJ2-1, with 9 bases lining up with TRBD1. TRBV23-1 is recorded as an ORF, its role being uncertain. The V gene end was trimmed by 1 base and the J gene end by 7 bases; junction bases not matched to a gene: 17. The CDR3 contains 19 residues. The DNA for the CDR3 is TGCGCCAGCAGTCAATTAAATTGGGGGCGGGACAGGGAAATTAATGAGCAGTTCTTC. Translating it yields CASSQLNWGRDREINEQFF.

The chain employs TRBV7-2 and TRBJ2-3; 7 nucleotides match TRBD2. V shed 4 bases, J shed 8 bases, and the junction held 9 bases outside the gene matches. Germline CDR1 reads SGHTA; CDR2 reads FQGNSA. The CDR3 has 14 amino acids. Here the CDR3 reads CASSSGWEGGTQYF. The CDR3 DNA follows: TGTGCCAGCAGCTCCGGGTGGGAGGGAGGTACGCAGTATTTT.

The CDR3 region has the DNA TGTGCCAGCAGGGGACAGGGGGCCACTGAAGCTTTCTTT. This sequence encodes CASRGQGATEAFF. The chain uses TRBV6-6 and TRBJ1-1; 12 nucleotides match TRBD1. The CDR3 is made up of 13 amino acids. Germline V gene lookup returns CDR1 MNHNY and CDR2 SVGAGI (reference sequence). V shed 6 bases and J 4 bases; nucleotides not matched to a gene: 0.

The CDR3 loop is CASRLAEYNEQFF. DNA of the CDR3: TGTGCCAGCCGGCTAGCGGAGTACAATGAGCAGTTCTTC. V usage is TRBV11-2 and J usage is TRBJ2-1; 7 nucleotides line up with TRBD2. In germline, CDR1 is SGHAT, CDR2 FQNNGV. The CDR3 consists of 13 residues. Trimming took 8 bases from V and 4 from J; bases not matched to a gene: 5.

CDR3 nucleotide sequence: TGTGCCATCATGTCAGGGGCGGACAATCAGCCCCAGCATTTT. It translates to CAIMSGADNQPQHF. This chain joins TRBV10-3 and TRBJ1-5; maybe TRBD1 (6 bases). CDR3 size: 14 residues. In germline, CDR1 is ENHRY, CDR2 SYGVKD. V was pared by 7 bases and J by 3 bases, with 13 bases between.

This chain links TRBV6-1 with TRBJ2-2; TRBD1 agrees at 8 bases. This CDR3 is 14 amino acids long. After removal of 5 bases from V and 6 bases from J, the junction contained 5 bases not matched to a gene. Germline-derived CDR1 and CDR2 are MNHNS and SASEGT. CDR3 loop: CASSKDRAAGELFF. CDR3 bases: TGTGCCAGCAGTAAGGACAGGGCCGCCGGGGAGCTGTTTTTT.

The CDR3 reads CASSVEAGSSYNSPLHF. The CDR3 nucleotides are TGTGCCAGCAGCGTAGAGGCAGGGAGCTCCTATAATTCACCCCTCCACTTT. The chain couples TRBV9 to TRBJ1-6, with D maybe TRBD1 (5 bases). The CDR3 has 17 residues. The V and J ends lost 0 bases and 0 bases respectively, with 10 bases between them. Germline assignment: CDR1 SGDLS and CDR2 YYNGEE.

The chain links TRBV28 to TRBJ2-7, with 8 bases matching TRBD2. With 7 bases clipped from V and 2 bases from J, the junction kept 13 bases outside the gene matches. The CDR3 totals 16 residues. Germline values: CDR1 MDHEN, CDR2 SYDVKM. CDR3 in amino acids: CASIPAGVAGTYEQYF. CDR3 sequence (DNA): TGTGCCAGCATCCCCGCGGGAGTAGCGGGGACCTACGAGCAGTACTTC.

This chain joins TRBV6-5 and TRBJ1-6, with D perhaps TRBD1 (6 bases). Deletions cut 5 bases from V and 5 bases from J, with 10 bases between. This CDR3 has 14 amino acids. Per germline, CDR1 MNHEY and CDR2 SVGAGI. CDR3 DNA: TGTGCCAGCAGTCAAGACAGGAATAATTCACCCCTCCACTTT. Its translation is CASSQDRNNSPLHF.

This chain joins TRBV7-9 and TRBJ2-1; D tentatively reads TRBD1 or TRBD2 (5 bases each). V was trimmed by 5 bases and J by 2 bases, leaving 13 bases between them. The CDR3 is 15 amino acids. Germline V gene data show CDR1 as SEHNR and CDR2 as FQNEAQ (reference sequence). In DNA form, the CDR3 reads TGTGCCAGCAGCATTTCACGGGGCCCCTACAATGAGCAGTTCTTC. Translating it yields CASSISRGPYNEQFF.

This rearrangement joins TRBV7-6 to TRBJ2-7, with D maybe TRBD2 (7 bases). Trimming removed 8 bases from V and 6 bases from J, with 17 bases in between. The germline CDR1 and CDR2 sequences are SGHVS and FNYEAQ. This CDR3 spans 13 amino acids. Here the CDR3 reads CASQRGGVSEQYF. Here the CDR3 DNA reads TGTGCCAGCCAAAGGGGGGGAGTCTCCGAGCAGTACTTC.

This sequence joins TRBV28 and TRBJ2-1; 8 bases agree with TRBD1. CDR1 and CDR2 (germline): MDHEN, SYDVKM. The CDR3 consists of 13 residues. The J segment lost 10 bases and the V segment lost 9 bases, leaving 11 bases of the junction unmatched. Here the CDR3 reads CASNTGGDGEQFF. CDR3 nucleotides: TGTGCCAGTAACACAGGGGGAGATGGAGAGCAGTTCTTC. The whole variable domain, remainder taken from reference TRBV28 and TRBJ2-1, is DVKVTQSSRYLVKRTGEKVFLECVQDMDHENMFWYRQDPGLGLRLIYFSYDVKMKEKGDIPEGYSVSREKKERFSLILESASTNQTSMYLCASNTGGDGEQFFGPGTRLTVL.

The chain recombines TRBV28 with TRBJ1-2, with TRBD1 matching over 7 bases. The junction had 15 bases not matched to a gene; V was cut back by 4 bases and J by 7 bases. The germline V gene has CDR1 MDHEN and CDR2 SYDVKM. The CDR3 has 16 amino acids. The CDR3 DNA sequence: TGTGCCAGCAGTTCGGCAGGGGGTTTGAAAGTTTCTGGCTACACCTTC. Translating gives CASSSAGGLKVSGYTF.

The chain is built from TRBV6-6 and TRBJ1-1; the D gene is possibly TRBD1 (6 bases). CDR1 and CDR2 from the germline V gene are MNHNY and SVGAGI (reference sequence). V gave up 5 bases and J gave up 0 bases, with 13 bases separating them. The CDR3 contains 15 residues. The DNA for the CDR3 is TGTGCCAGCAGTGACCTGGGACATATGAACACTGAAGCTTTCTTT. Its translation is CASSDLGHMNTEAFF.

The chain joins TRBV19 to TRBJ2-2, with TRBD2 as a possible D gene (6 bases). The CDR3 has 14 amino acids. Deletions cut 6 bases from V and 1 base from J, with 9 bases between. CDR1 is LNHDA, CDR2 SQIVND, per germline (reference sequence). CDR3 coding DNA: TGTGCCAGTAGATGGGGACTGAACACCGGGGAGCTGTTTTTT. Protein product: CASRWGLNTGELFF.

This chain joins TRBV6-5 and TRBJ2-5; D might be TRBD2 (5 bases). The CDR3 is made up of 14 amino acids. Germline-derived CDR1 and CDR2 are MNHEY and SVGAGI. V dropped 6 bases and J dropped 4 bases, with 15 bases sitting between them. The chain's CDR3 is CASSQGLRAETQYF. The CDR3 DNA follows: TGTGCCAGCAGCCAAGGACTGCGGGCAGAGACCCAGTACTTC.